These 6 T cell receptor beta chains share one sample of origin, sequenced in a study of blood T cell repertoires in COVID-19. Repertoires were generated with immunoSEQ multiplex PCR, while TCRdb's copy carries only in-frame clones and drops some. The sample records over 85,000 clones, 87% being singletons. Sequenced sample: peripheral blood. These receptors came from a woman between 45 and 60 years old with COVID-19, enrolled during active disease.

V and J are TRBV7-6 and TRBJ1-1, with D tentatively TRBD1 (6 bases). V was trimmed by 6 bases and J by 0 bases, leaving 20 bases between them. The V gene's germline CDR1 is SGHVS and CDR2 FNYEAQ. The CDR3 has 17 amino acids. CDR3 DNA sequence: TGTGCCAGCAGTATAGGGGGGAGGGAGGCCATGAACACTGAAGCTTTCTTT. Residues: CASSIGGREAMNTEAFF.

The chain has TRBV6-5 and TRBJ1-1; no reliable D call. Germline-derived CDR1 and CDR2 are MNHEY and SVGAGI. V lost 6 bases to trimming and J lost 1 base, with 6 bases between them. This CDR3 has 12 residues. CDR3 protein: CASSRGNTEAFF. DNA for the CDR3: TGTGCCAGCAGCCGGGGGAACACTGAAGCTTTCTTT.

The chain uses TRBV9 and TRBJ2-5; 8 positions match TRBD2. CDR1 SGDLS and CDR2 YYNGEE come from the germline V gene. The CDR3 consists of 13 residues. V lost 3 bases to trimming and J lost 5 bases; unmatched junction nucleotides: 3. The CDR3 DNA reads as TGTGCCAGCAGCGACGGGGGGGAGGAGACCCAGTACTTC. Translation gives CASSDGGEETQYF. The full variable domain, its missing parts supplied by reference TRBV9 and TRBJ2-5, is DSGVTQTPKHLITATGQRVTLRCSPRSGDLSVYWYQQSLDQGLQFLIQYYNGEERAKGNILERFSAQQFPDLHSELNLSSLELGDSALYFCASSDGGEETQYFGPGTRLLVL.

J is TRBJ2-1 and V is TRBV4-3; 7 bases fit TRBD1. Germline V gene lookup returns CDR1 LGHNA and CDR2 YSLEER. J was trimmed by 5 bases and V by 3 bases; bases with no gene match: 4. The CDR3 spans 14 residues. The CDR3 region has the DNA TGCGCCAGCAGCCAGAGGACAGGCGACAATGAGCAGTTCTTC. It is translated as CASSQRTGDNEQFF.

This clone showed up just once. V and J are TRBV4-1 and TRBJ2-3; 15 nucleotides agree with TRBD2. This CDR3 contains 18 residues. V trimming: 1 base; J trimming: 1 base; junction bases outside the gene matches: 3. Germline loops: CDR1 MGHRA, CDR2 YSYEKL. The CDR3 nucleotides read TGCGCCAGCAGCCAAGGGACTAGCGGGGGGGTAGGCACAGATACGCAGTATTTT. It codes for CASSQGTSGGVGTDTQYF.

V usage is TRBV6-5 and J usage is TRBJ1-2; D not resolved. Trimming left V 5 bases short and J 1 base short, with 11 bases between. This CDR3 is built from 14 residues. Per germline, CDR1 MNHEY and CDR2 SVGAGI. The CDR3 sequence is CASSTSRFNYGYTF. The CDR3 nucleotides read TGTGCCAGCAGTACTTCCAGGTTTAACTATGGCTACACCTTC.